Here is one T cell receptor (beta chain) with its context. V was clipped by 0 bases and J by 0 bases, with 4 bases between them. Germline V gene data show CDR1 as SGHRS and CDR2 as YFSETQ. This CDR3 has 13 amino acids. This entry comes from a study of cytomegalovirus exposure and HLA in healthy donors. Clones were read by immunoSEQ multiplex PCR, and TCRdb kept only the in-frame ones, dropping some. Of 140,000 or so clones detected, just under 90% appear once; the ten largest clones hold roughly 6.7%. The source is a woman aged 30 to 39 in good health and CMV-seropositive. The specimen was PBMCs. This chain uses TRBV5-1 with TRBJ2-7; D unresolved. The DNA of the CDR3 is TGCGCCAGCAGCTTGGCCGTCTCCTACGAGCAGTACTTC. The encoded protein is CASSLAVSYEQYF.